A single sample is the source of the 5 T cell receptor beta chains below, sequenced in a study of cytotoxic CD8 clonotypes in ibrutinib-treated CLL. Using immunoSEQ multiplex PCR, the repertoire was profiled, and TCRdb retains in-frame clones only, with some absent. The sample has 150,000 or so clones, about 80% seen once; the top ten hold 9.5% to 15%. Material: PBMCs, obtained after 12 months of ibrutinib treatment. Every receptor here comes from a human donor with chronic lymphocytic leukemia.

The sample holds a few counts of this clone. This rearrangement joins TRBV28 to TRBJ2-5; the D gene is possibly TRBD1 (6 bases). Per the germline V gene, CDR1 is MDHEN and CDR2 is SYDVKM. With 2 bases removed from V and 1 base from J, the gap between germline ends came to 8 bases. This CDR3 is built from 14 residues. CDR3 DNA: TGTGCCAGCAGTTTAGGGGGCAGCCAAGAGACCCAGTACTTC. Translated: CASSLGGSQETQYF.

The chain uses TRBV7-9 and TRBJ2-7; D remains unclear. Germline lookup yields CDR1 SEHNR and CDR2 FQNEAQ (reference sequence). This CDR3 contains 13 residues. Trimming removed 4 bases from V and 2 bases from J, with 9 bases in between. CDR3 amino acids: CASSSPSPYEQYF. CDR3 nucleotides: TGTGCCAGCAGCTCCCCATCGCCCTACGAGCAGTACTTC.

In this sample, this clone turned up once. J is TRBJ2-5 and V is TRBV7-6, with D tentatively TRBD1 or TRBD2 (5 bases each). Germline CDR1 reads SGHVS; CDR2 reads FNYEAQ. CDR3 length: 13 residues. The germline V and J ends were trimmed by 7 bases and 5 bases, with 14 bases remaining between them. The CDR3 sequence: CASNPGPGETQYF. The CDR3 DNA is TGTGCCAGCAACCCGGGACCAGGGGAGACCCAGTACTTC.

This clone was recorded a few times. CDR3 bases: TGTGCCAGCTCACCACCGCTGGACAGGGTTTTCTACAATGAGCAGTTCTTC. Its translation is CASSPPLDRVFYNEQFF. The chain carries TRBV18 and TRBJ2-1, with 8 positions matching TRBD1. This CDR3 has 17 amino acids. CDR1 and CDR2 from the germline V gene are KGHSH and LQKENI. V dropped 0 bases and J dropped 3; count of bases not matched to a gene: 7.

This chain uses TRBV4-3 with TRBJ1-2, with a possible D match to TRBD1 (6 bases). The CDR3 loop spans 16 amino acids. Germline CDR1 is LGHNA and CDR2 is YSLEER. The germline V and J ends were trimmed by 0 bases and 6 bases, with 17 bases remaining between them. CDR3 in DNA: TGCGCCAGCAGCCAAGACTATGCCAGGGGTTCAAATGGCTACACCTTC. Its translation is CASSQDYARGSNGYTF.